Shown below are 29 T cell receptor beta chains from a single sample sequenced in a study of blood T cells in healthy people across ages. Then a second PCR, running roughly 7 to 11 cycles, was carried out with a sample-barcoded 5' primer and a J-beta primer mix. Using its own MiXCR run on the 5' RACE reads, TCRdb lists one record per CDR3 protein. The profile shows fewer than 1 million distinct CDR3 sequences, under 45% of them singletons. The sample taken for sequencing was blood. The receptors were sampled from a man aged 60-69 years in good health.

The chain combines TRBV7-2 with TRBJ2-5, with 9 bases identical to TRBD1. The CDR3 is made up of 15 amino acids. The trim removed 6 bases at V and 13 bases at J, leaving 18 bases unmatched. Germline V gene data show CDR1 as SGHTA and CDR2 as FQGNSA. CDR3 amino acids: CASSKNPGQGYERYF. CDR3 DNA: TGTGCCAGCAGTAAGAATCCGGGACAGGGTTACGAGCGGTACTTC.

This clonotype was counted only a few times. V gene TRBV12-3 or TRBV12-4 combines with J gene TRBJ2-5, with a possible D match to TRBD1 (5 bases). The CDR3 contains 15 residues. Trimming took off 3 bases at V and 11 bases at J, with 22 bases between the two ends. The CDR3, as DNA: TGTGCCAGCAGTTTCCCGACAGACCGATCTAATGAGCAGTACTTC. This translates into CASSFPTDRSNEQYF.

This sequence joins TRBV28 and TRBJ1-5, with 8 nucleotides matching TRBD1. V was clipped by 4 bases and J by 4 bases; unmatched bases: 6. This CDR3 has 15 residues. CDR1 is MDHEN, CDR2 SYDVKM, per germline. In nucleotides, the CDR3 is TGTGCCAGCAGTTCCAGGGGGCTAGGGAATCAGCCCCAGCATTTT. Protein product: CASSSRGLGNQPQHF. Complete variable domain (other parts from reference TRBV28 and TRBJ1-5): DVKVTQSSRYLVKRTGEKVFLECVQDMDHENMFWYRQDPGLGLRLIYFSYDVKMKEKGDIPEGYSVSREKKERFSLILESASTNQTSMYLCASSSRGLGNQPQHFGDGTRLSIL.

The table lists this clonotype with many counts. The chain employs TRBV5-1 and TRBJ2-1; D is unclear. The germline V and J ends were trimmed by 0 bases and 6 bases, with 4 bases remaining between them. The CDR3 consists of 12 residues. The germline V gene encodes CDR1 SGHRS and CDR2 YFSETQ. For the CDR3, the DNA is TGCGCCAGCAGCTTGGGTGTCAATGAGCAGTTCTTC. Protein product: CASSLGVNEQFF.

This chain uses TRBV15 with TRBJ1-1; 9 nucleotides agree with TRBD1. In germline, CDR1 is LNHNV, CDR2 YYDKDF (reference sequence). Trimming cost V 0 bases and J 5 bases; bases outside gene matches: 1. This CDR3 has 14 residues. CDR3: CATSRETGGTEAFF. CDR3 sequence (DNA): TGTGCCACCAGCAGAGAGACAGGGGGAACTGAAGCTTTCTTT.

The J gene is TRBJ1-2, the V gene TRBV20-1; TRBD1 might be the D (6 bases). V was pared by 4 bases and J by 1 base, with 19 bases between. Germline V gene sequence: CDR1 DFQATT, CDR2 SNEGSKA (reference sequence). This CDR3 is built from 16 residues. The CDR3 DNA follows: TGCAGTGCTACAACAGCCGGGACATTGAATAACTATGGCTACACCTTC. Protein: CSATTAGTLNNYGYTF.

The chain combines TRBV7-2 with TRBJ1-5; D not resolved. The CDR3 loop spans 15 amino acids. The germline CDR1 and CDR2 sequences are SGHTA and FQGNSA. Trimming cost V 4 bases and J 7 bases, with 17 bases left between them. For the CDR3, the DNA is TGTGCCAGCAGCTCAGGCATCATGAGCGGGCAGCCCCAGCATTTT. Translating it yields CASSSGIMSGQPQHF.

This clonotype was observed a handful of times. The chain employs TRBV7-6 and TRBJ1-1; D is uncertain. Germline V gene lookup returns CDR1 SGHVS and CDR2 FNYEAQ. Between the trimmed V and J ends, which lost 1 base and 2 bases, there was a span of 8 bases. The CDR3 has 14 residues. CDR3 in DNA: TGTGCCAGCAGCTTAGGATTTTCAAACACTGAAGCTTTCTTT. Translated, it gives CASSLGFSNTEAFF. Full variable domain (outside the CDR3, taken from reference TRBV7-6 and TRBJ1-1): GAGVSQSPRYKVTKRGQDVALRCDPISGHVSLYWYRQALGQGPEFLTYFNYEAQQDKSGLPNDRFSAERPEGSISTLTIQRTEQRDSAMYRCASSLGFSNTEAFFGQGTRLTVV.

This chain links TRBV4-3 with TRBJ2-5, with D perhaps TRBD1 or TRBD2 (6 bases each). TRBJ2-7 matches the DNA end more closely, so the J call is doubtful. Per germline, CDR1 LGHNA and CDR2 YSLEER. This CDR3 is 17 amino acids long. The CDR3 DNA is TGCGCCAGCAGCCAAGAGGGGGGAAGACAGGCGAGCTACGAGCAGTACTTC. Translated, it gives CASSQEGGRQASYEQYF.

V gene TRBV6-1 combines with J gene TRBJ1-1; TRBD1 aligns across 12 bases. The V gene end was trimmed by 4 bases and the J gene end by 0 bases; junction bases not matched to a gene: 9. CDR1 MNHNS and CDR2 SASEGT come from the germline V gene. The CDR3 is 18 residues long. The CDR3 reads CASSGFGTGGFMNTEAFF. The CDR3 bases are TGTGCCAGCAGTGGGTTCGGGACAGGGGGCTTCATGAACACTGAAGCTTTCTTT.

This clonotype has more than one count but fewer than ten. The J gene is TRBJ1-4, the V gene TRBV4-1; the match to TRBD1 covers 9 bases. V dropped 5 bases and J dropped 8; count of bases not matched to a gene: 9. This CDR3 has 15 residues. Germline CDR1 is MGHRA and CDR2 is YSYEKL. CDR3 in DNA: TGCGCCAGCAGCTTCTCAGGACAGGGGAGCGAAAAACTGTTTTTT. It codes for CASSFSGQGSEKLFF.

The CDR3 DNA sequence: TGTGCCAGCTCCCTACAACGTGGCAGGGAGAATAGCGAGCAGTACTTC. Translation gives CASSLQRGRENSEQYF. J is TRBJ2-5 and V is TRBV18, with D perhaps matching TRBD1 or TRBD2 (5 bases each). The J call may be wrong; the DNA end is better matched by TRBJ2-7. This CDR3 is 16 amino acids long. Germline CDR1 and CDR2: KGHSH and LQKENI.

This chain connects TRBV5-1 to TRBJ2-3; D perhaps matches TRBD2 (6 bases). Germline V CDR1 and CDR2: SGHRS, YFSETQ. The V and J ends lost 1 base and 1 base respectively, with 10 bases between them. The CDR3 covers 15 residues. The CDR3 DNA reads TGCGCCAGCAGCTTGACCGGGGAGGGCACAGATACGCAGTATTTT. Protein sequence: CASSLTGEGTDTQYF.

This clonotype has a count of ten or more. The chain couples TRBV10-3 to TRBJ2-7; D unresolved. V lost 0 bases and J lost 1, with 4 bases in between. The CDR3 is 13 residues long. Germline CDR1 reads ENHRY; CDR2 reads SYGVKD. The CDR3 DNA sequence: TGTGCCATCAGTGAGTCAGGTTCCTACGAGCAGTACTTC. Its translation is CAISESGSYEQYF.

This rearrangement joins TRBV5-5 to TRBJ2-3; D uncertain. The CDR3 sequence is 13 residues long. V lost 4 bases and J 1 base, leaving 7 bases between the germline ends. Germline V gene data show CDR1 as SGHKS and CDR2 as YYEKEE (reference sequence). CDR3 sequence: CASSVSGTDTQYF. The DNA for the CDR3 is TGTGCCAGCAGCGTTAGTGGCACAGATACGCAGTATTTT.

Regarding this clonotype: This may stem from a read error, because a much larger clone lies one nucleotide away. The V and J genes are TRBV4-3 and TRBJ2-6; D is unclear. Germline V gene lookup returns CDR1 LGHNA and CDR2 YSLEER. CDR3 length: 17 residues. V lost 0 bases and J lost 0, with 9 bases in between. The CDR3 DNA is TGCGCCAGCAGCCAAGAGTACCGAGGCTCTGGGGCCAACGTCCTGACTTTC. It encodes CASSQEYRGSGANVLTF.

V is TRBV7-2 and J is TRBJ1-2, with D unresolved. The germline gives CDR1 SGHTA, CDR2 FQGNSA. V lost 3 bases to trimming and J lost 7 bases, with 12 bases between them. CDR3 length: 13 residues. In nucleotides, the CDR3 is TGTGCCAGCAGCTTTTCCCCGAGTCGTGGCTACACCTTC. It specifies CASSFSPSRGYTF.

This clonotype has only a few counts. The genes are TRBV10-3 and TRBJ2-7; 8 nucleotides line up with TRBD1. The CDR3 runs 14 residues. V was clipped by 7 bases and J by 4 bases; unmatched bases: 9. Germline V gene data show CDR1 as ENHRY and CDR2 as SYGVKD. The CDR3 DNA sequence: TGTGCCATCACCACCGGACAGGGATTGTACGAGCAGTACTTC. Translation: CAITTGQGLYEQYF.

This chain links TRBV7-2 with TRBJ2-2, with D unresolved. The CDR3 extends over 12 amino acids. The V end lost 5 bases, the J end lost 8 bases, and 9 bases lay between the germline ends. The germline CDR1 and CDR2 sequences are SGHTA and FQGNSA. The DNA for the CDR3 is TGTGCCAGCAGCCTAAAGGTGGGGGAGCTGTTTTTT. This gives the protein CASSLKVGELFF.

This rearrangement joins TRBV7-9 to TRBJ1-1, with a tentative D call TRBD1 (6 bases). CDR3 length equals 13 residues. V lost 6 bases to trimming and J lost 4 bases, with 12 bases between them. CDR1 is SEHNR, CDR2 FQNEAQ, per germline (reference sequence). The CDR3 reads CASSLSGATEAFF. In nucleotides, the CDR3 is TGTGCCAGCAGTCTTTCAGGGGCCACTGAAGCTTTCTTT.

In this sample, this clonotype turned up a few times. The chain is built from TRBV7-8 and TRBJ2-5, with 8 bases fitting TRBD2. J lost 7 bases, V lost 1 base, and 8 bases had no gene match. The CDR3 runs 15 residues. Per the germline V gene, CDR1 is SGHVS and CDR2 is FQNEAQ. The CDR3 DNA sequence: TGTGCCAGCAGCTTAGAAGGGACTAGGGGGGCGACCCAGTACTTC. Its protein is CASSLEGTRGATQYF. Drawing the rest from reference TRBV7-8 and TRBJ2-5, the complete variable domain is GAGVSQSPRYKVAKRGQDVALRCDPISGHVSLFWYQQALGQGPEFLTYFQNEAQLDKSGLPSDRFFAERPEGSVSTLKIQRTQQEDSAVYLCASSLEGTRGATQYFGPGTRLLVL.

As to this clonotype: A much larger clone lies one base from this, so it may be a read error. The chain carries TRBV27 and TRBJ2-6; unclear D gene. CDR1 MNHEY and CDR2 SMNVEV come from the germline V gene (reference sequence). The V gene lost 5 bases and the J gene lost 2 bases, with 7 bases spanning the gap. The CDR3 covers 14 residues. The CDR3 sequence is CASSLLPGANVLTF. Here the CDR3 DNA reads TGTGCCAGCAGTCTCCTCCCTGGGGCCAACGTCCTGACTTTC.

This rearrangement joins TRBV4-3 to TRBJ1-2, with 9 nucleotides matching TRBD1. The CDR3 loop spans 16 amino acids. CDR1 and CDR2 (germline): LGHNA, YSLEER. Losses at the gene ends were 1 base for V and 0 bases for J; bases not matched to a gene: 3. DNA of the CDR3: TGCGCCAGCAGCCAAGCATACAGGGGGCCTAACTATGGCTACACCTTC. This sequence encodes CASSQAYRGPNYGYTF.

This clonotype was observed a handful of times. This chain links TRBV7-9 with TRBJ1-2, with 9 bases matching TRBD1. Germline values: CDR1 SEHNR, CDR2 FQNEAQ (reference sequence). The CDR3 is 15 residues long. With 5 bases clipped from V and 1 base from J, the junction kept 5 bases outside the gene matches. The CDR3 loop reads CASSTGQGLNYGYTF. The CDR3 region has the DNA TGTGCCAGCAGCACGGGACAGGGACTTAACTATGGCTACACCTTC.

Of note for this clonotype: At one end, the junction sequence differs from germline, possibly due to a read error. J is TRBJ1-4 and V is TRBV3-1; D is unresolved. CDR1 LGHDT and CDR2 YNNKEL come from the germline V gene (reference sequence). The CDR3 totals 13 residues. CDR3 in amino acids: CTSSQVDGEKLFF. DNA of the CDR3: TGTACCAGCAGCCAGGTCGACGGTGAAAAACTGTTTTTT.

In regard to this clonotype: A clone one base away is much larger, so this may be a read error. The gene calls are TRBV29-1 and TRBJ2-7; tentative D call: TRBD2 (6 bases). Germline CDR1 SQVTM, CDR2 ANQGSEA. Trimming removed 4 bases at V and 6 bases at J, with 10 bases between. The CDR3 sequence is 11 residues long. CDR3 nucleotides: TGCAGCGTTGTCGGGGGTTGCGAGCAGTACTTC. This translates into CSVVGGCEQYF.

This chain uses TRBV29-1 with TRBJ1-2; unclear D gene. Germline V gives CDR1 SQVTM, CDR2 ANQGSEA. V was cut by 3 bases and J by 2 bases, with 10 bases left in between. The CDR3 covers 13 residues. As DNA, the CDR3 is TGCAGCGTTGATCCAGAGATAAACTATGGCTACACCTTC. It specifies CSVDPEINYGYTF.

The chain combines TRBV6-1 with TRBJ2-1, with 8 bases fitting TRBD2. Germline V CDR1 and CDR2: MNHNS, SASEGT. The CDR3 is 15 amino acids. V lost 3 bases and J lost 5; bases outside the gene matches: 6. The CDR3 DNA reads TGTGCCAGCAGTGATGCAAGCGGGGGAGACAATGAGCAGTTCTTC. This codes for CASSDASGGDNEQFF.

V is TRBV9 and J is TRBJ2-3, with 11 bases aligning to TRBD2. Germline assignment: CDR1 SGDLS and CDR2 YYNGEE. V shed 5 bases and J 9 bases; nucleotides not matched to a gene: 8. CDR3 length: 14 residues. The CDR3 region has the DNA TGTGCCAGCAGGAGAGGTAGCGGGAGGGAGACGCAGTATTTT. It yields the protein CASRRGSGRETQYF.